This is a list of T cell receptor beta chains from one sample in a study of blood T cell repertoires in COVID-19. The assay was immunoSEQ multiplex PCR, and TCRdb's table has in-frame clones only and misses some. Of tens of thousands of clones listed, 87% are singletons. The sample taken for sequencing was peripheral blood. These receptors came from a woman aged 80 or over with acute or convalescent COVID-19. Each CDR3 is given with its conserved first and last residue. D genes are given only for firm matches. Clone size appears in some rows only: once, few, many, or a class for an expanded clone.

>.|.|15|TRBJ1-5|TRBV6-5
CASTAQTLSNQPQHF
TGTGCCAGCACTGCGCAGACACTTAGCAATCAGCCCCAGCATTTT
>.|few|15|TRBJ2-7|TRBV7-8
CASSLTLGAAGKQYF
TGTGCCAGCAGCTTAACCCTAGGAGCCGCGGGGAAGCAGTACTTC
>.|.|14|TRBJ2-2|TRBV6-5
CASSYRGNTGELFF
TGTGCCAGCAGTTACCGGGGGAACACCGGGGAGCTGTTTTTT
>TRBD1|.|14|TRBJ2-1|TRBV6-5
CASSRQGLYNEQFF
TGTGCCAGCAGCCGACAGGGTCTCTACAATGAGCAGTTCTTC
>.|.|13|TRBJ1-2|TRBV5-1
CASKIEERDGYTF
TGCGCCAGCAAGATCGAGGAACGGGATGGCTACACCTTC
>.|.|15|TRBJ2-7|TRBV18
CASSPPGTPRGEQYF
TGTGCCAGCTCACCACCCGGGACACCCCGAGGCGAGCAGTACTTC
>TRBD2|many|16|TRBJ2-3|TRBV7-2
CASSTGGRPNTDTQYF
TGTGCCAGCAGCACGGGGGGGCGACCAAACACAGATACGCAGTATTTT
>TRBD2|.|16|TRBJ2-7|TRBV5-4
CASSLGGTRHSYEQYF
TGTGCCAGCAGCTTGGGAGGGACTAGACACTCCTACGAGCAGTACTTC
>.|once|13|TRBJ1-1|TRBV6-5
CASSYNRDTEAFF
TGTGCCAGCAGTTACAACAGGGACACTGAAGCTTTCTTT
>TRBD2|once|15|TRBJ2-7|TRBV7-2
CASTTLASGSYEQYF
TGTGCCAGCACCACCCTAGCTAGCGGATCCTACGAGCAGTACTTC
>TRBD2|.|14|TRBJ2-3|TRBV7-2
CASSLDPGGDTQYF
TGTGCCAGCAGCTTAGATCCGGGAGGGGATACGCAGTATTTT
>TRBD1|.|15|TRBJ1-4|TRBV19
CASSVSQGANEKLFF
TGTGCCAGTAGTGTCTCACAGGGGGCTAATGAAAAACTGTTTTTT
>.|once|14|TRBJ2-6|TRBV18
CASSPSSGANVLTF
TGTGCCAGCTCACCCAGCTCTGGGGCCAACGTCCTGACTTTC
>TRBD2|.|16|TRBJ2-3|TRBV10-1
CASSESEREGTDTQYF
TGCGCCAGCAGTGAGTCAGAGCGGGAGGGCACAGATACGCAGTATTTT
>.|.|15|TRBJ1-6|TRBV10-3
CAISETGISNSPLHF
TGTGCCATCAGTGAGACCGGGATTAGTAATTCACCCCTCCACTTT
>TRBD1|.|13|TRBJ1-2|TRBV7-3
CASSLRQGDGYTF
TGTGCCAGCAGCTTAAGACAGGGAGATGGCTACACCTTC
>.|.|14|TRBJ1-1|TRBV9
CASSVGGVKGEAFF
TGTGCCAGCAGCGTAGGGGGGGTGAAGGGTGAAGCTTTCTTT
>.|.|15|TRBJ2-2|TRBV5-1
CASSLVQRGTGELFF
TGCGCCAGCAGCTTAGTTCAGCGAGGGACCGGGGAGCTGTTTTTT
>.|.|15|TRBJ2-1|TRBV6-2/TRBV6-3
CASSYLTRRGTEQFF
TGTGCCAGCAGTTACTTGACTAGGAGGGGTACTGAGCAGTTCTTC
>.|.|17|TRBJ1-1|TRBV28
CASSLAKLVRTGTEAFF
TGTGCCAGCAGTTTAGCTAAACTAGTGCGAACGGGGACTGAAGCTTTCTTT
>.|.|14|TRBJ2-5|TRBV3-1/TRBV3-2
CASTLKGGRETQYF
TGTGCCAGCACCCTAAAGGGGGGGCGTGAGACCCAGTACTTC
>.|.|15|TRBJ1-4|TRBV28
CASRRGGRNNEKLFF
TGTGCCAGCCGCCGAGGAGGCAGGAATAATGAAAAACTGTTTTTT